This T cell receptor beta chain was identified during a study of early T cells in non-severe SARS-CoV-2 infection. Across the whole study: Sequencing of bulk RNA from unsorted whole blood was done, without chain pairing.

Individual cDNA molecules each received unique molecular identifiers attached to them. TCRdb used MiXCR to reprocess the 5' RACE reads, holding one entry per CDR3 protein. The sample has tens of thousands of distinct CDR3 sequences; 7% to 8% are singletons. At least ten counts were recorded for this clonotype. No antigen is known for it. Germline lookup yields CDR1 SGHAT and CDR2 FQNNGV. With 5 bases removed from V and 4 bases from J, the gap between germline ends came to 8 bases. This CDR3 has 12 amino acids. Overall study findings and caveats: VDJdb matching skewed toward anti-spike CD8 responses, missing private and CD4 specificities.

The sequencing sample was made of whole blood. The V and J genes are TRBV11-2 and TRBJ2-5; no clear D. This receptor was identified in an adult who was a healthcare worker with PCR-confirmed SARS-CoV-2 infection or an uninfected control (not recorded which). CDR3 loop: CASSAVGETQYF. CDR3 DNA sequence: TGTGCCAGCAGCGCGGTGGGAGAGACCCAGTACTTC.